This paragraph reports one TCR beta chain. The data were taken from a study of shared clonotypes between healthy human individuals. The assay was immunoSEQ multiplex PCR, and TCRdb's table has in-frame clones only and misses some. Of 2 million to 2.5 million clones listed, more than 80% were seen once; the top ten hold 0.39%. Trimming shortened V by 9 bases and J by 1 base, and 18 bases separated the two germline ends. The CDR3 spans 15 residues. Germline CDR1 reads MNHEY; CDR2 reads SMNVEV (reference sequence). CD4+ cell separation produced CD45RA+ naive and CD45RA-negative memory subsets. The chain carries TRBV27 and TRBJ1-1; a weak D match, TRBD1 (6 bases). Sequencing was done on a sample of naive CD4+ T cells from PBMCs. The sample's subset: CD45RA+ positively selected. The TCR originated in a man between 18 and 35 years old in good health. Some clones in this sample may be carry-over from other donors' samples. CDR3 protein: CARKGERVENTEAFF. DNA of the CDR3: TGTGCCAGGAAGGGGGAGAGGGTTGAGAACACTGAAGCTTTCTTT.